This TCR beta chain was observed in a study of CD8 T cells in Susac syndrome. Random hexamers were used to reverse transcribe an amount of roughly 0.45 to 1 ug RNA. Each CDR3 protein gets one entry after TCRdb re-called the immunoSEQ multiplex PCR reads with MiXCR. The sample carries tens of thousands of distinct CDR3 sequences, less than 95% recorded once. V lost 3 bases to trimming and J lost 2 bases, with 23 bases between them. Germline loops: CDR1 SGDLS, CDR2 YYNGEE. This CDR3 comprises 18 residues. The receptor's source is a human donor with Susac syndrome. The sample comprised CD8+ T cells from PBMCs. The chain links TRBV9 to TRBJ1-1; D ambiguous. The CDR3 nucleotides are TGTGCCAGCAGCGCAGGAACGGGTCGTTCAGTGGGAAACACTGAAGCTTTCTTT. Translation: CASSAGTGRSVGNTEAFF.